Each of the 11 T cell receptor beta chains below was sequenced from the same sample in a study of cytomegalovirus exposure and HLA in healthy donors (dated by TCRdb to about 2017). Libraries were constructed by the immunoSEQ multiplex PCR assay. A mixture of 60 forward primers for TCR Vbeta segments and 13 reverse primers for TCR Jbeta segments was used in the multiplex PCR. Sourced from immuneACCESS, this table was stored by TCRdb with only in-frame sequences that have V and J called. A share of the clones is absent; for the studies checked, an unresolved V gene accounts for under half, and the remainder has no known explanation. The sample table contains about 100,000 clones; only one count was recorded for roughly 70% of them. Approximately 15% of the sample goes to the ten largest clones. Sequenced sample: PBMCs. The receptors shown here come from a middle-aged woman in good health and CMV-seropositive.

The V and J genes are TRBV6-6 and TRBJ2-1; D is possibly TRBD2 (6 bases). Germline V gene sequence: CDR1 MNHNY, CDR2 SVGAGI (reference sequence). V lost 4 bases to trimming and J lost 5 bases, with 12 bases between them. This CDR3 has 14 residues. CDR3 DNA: TGTGCCAGCAGTTGGGGACTCCGGAACAATGAGCAGTTCTTC. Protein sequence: CASSWGLRNNEQFF.

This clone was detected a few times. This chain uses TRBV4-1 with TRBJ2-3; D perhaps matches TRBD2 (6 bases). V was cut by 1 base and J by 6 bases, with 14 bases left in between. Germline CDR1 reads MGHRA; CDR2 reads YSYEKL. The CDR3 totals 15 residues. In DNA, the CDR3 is TGCGCCAGCAGCCAAGTTGCGGGGCGGTCCGATACGCAGTATTTT. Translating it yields CASSQVAGRSDTQYF.

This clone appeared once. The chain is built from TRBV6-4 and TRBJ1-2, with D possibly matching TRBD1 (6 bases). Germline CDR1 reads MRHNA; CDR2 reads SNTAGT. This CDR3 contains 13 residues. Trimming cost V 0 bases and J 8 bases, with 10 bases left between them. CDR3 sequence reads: CASSDSGGWGYTF. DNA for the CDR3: TGTGCCAGCAGTGACTCAGGGGGATGGGGCTACACCTTC.

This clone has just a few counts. CDR3 loop: CASAETRNYGYTF. In nucleotides, the CDR3 is TGTGCCAGTGCCGAGACTCGTAACTATGGCTACACCTTC. This chain links TRBV19 with TRBJ1-2; no clear D gene. This CDR3 contains 13 residues. CDR1 and CDR2 (germline): LNHDA, SQIVND (reference sequence). V lost 8 bases, J lost 1 base, and 11 bases lay in between.

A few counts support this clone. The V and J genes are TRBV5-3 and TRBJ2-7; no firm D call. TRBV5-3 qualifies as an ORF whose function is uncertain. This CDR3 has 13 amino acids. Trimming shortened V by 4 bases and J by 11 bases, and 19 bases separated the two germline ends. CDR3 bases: TGTGCCAGAAGCCCCCGTCAGGAAAGATTGAAGTACTTC. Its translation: CARSPRQERLKYF.

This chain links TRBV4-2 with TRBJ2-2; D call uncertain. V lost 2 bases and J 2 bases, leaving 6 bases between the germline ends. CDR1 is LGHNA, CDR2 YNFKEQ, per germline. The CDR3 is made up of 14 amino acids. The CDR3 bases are TGTGCCAGCAGCCAAATAGCAAACACCGGGGAGCTGTTTTTT. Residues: CASSQIANTGELFF.

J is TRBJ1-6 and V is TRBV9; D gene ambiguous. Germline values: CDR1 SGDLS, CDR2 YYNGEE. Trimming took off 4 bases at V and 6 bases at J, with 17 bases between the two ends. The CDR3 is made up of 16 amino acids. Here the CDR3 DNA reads TGTGCCAGCAGCCAGGAACCCAATGCCCCTAATTCACCCCTCCACTTT. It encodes CASSQEPNAPNSPLHF.

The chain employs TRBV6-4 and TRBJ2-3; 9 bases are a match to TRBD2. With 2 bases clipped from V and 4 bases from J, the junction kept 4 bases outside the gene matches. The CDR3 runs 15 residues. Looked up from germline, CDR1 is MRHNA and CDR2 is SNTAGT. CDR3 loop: CASSDVAGGPDTQYF. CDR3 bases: TGTGCCAGCAGTGACGTCGCGGGGGGGCCAGATACGCAGTATTTT.

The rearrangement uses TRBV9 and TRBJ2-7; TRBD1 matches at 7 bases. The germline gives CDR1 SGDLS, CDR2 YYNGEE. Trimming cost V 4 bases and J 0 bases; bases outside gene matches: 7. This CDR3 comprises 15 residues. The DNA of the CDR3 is TGTGCCAGCAGCCGACAGACAGGGCCCTCCTACGAGCAGTACTTC. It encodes CASSRQTGPSYEQYF.

The CDR3 loop is CASSLVGRGAATDTQYF. The CDR3 DNA follows: TGTGCCAGCAGCTTAGTAGGTCGGGGGGCTGCCACAGATACGCAGTATTTT. The chain employs TRBV7-2 and TRBJ2-3, with D possibly TRBD2 on 7 matching bases. With 1 base removed from V and 2 bases from J, the gap between germline ends came to 16 bases. This CDR3 spans 17 amino acids. Germline lookup yields CDR1 SGHTA and CDR2 FQGNSA.

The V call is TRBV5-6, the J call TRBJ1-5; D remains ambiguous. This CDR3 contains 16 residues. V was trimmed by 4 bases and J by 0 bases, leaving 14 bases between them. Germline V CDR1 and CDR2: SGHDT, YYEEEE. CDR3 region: CASSHLSRDSNQPQHF. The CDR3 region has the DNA TGTGCCAGCAGCCACTTAAGTCGAGATAGCAATCAGCCCCAGCATTTT.